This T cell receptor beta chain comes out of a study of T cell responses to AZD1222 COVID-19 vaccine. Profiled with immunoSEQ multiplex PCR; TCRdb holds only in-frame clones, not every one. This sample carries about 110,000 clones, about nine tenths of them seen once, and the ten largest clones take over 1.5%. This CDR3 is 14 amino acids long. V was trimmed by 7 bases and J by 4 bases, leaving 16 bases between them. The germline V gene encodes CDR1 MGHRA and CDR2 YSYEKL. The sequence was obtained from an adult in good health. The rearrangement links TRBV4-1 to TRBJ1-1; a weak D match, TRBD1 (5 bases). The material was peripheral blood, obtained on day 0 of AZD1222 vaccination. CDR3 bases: TGCGCCAGCACCCGAGCCGGGGGGAGCACTGAAGCTTTCTTT. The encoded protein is CASTRAGGSTEAFF.